This passage covers 5 T cell receptor beta chains from one sample sequenced in a study of shared clonotypes between healthy human individuals. Measured with immunoSEQ multiplex PCR; TCRdb has only the in-frame clones, and not every one. The sample carries about 1.5 million clones, under 99% recorded once. The sequenced sample consisted of naive CD4+ T cells sorted from blood. Subset described: CD45RA+ positively selected. The receptors come from a man aged 25 to 40 in good health.

The gene calls are TRBV10-3 and TRBJ2-7, with D unclear. V was clipped by 10 bases and J by 5 bases, with 12 bases between them. Per the germline V gene, CDR1 is ENHRY and CDR2 is SYGVKD. This CDR3 is 11 amino acids long. The CDR3 coding sequence is TGTGCCACAAGTGGGGTCCACGAGCAGTACTTC. Translated: CATSGVHEQYF.

This clone has just one count. This sequence joins TRBV5-6 and TRBJ1-4; unclear D gene. The ends were cut back, 0 bases at V and 2 bases at J, with 11 bases in the middle. The CDR3 length is 16 residues. The V gene's germline CDR1 is SGHDT and CDR2 YYEEEE. In nucleotides, the CDR3 is TGTGCCAGCAGCTTGGCGTTGGGGTCGACTAATGAAAAACTGTTTTTT. Its protein product is CASSLALGSTNEKLFF. The complete variable domain, with remaining parts taken from reference TRBV5-6 and TRBJ1-4, reads DAGVTQSPTHLIKTRGQQVTLRCSPKSGHDTVSWYQQALGQGPQFIFQYYEEEERQRGNFPDRFSGHQFPNYSSELNVNALLLGDSALYLCASSLALGSTNEKLFFGSGTQLSVL.

This chain joins TRBV18 and TRBJ2-3; either TRBD1 or TRBD2 may fit D (6 bases each). CDR3 size: 15 residues. The V gene lost 6 bases and the J gene lost 2 bases, with 15 bases spanning the gap. Germline V gene sequence: CDR1 KGHSH, CDR2 LQKENI. CDR3 in DNA: TGTGCCAGCTCCCCAGTCTCGGGGGCCACAGATACGCAGTATTTT. Its protein is CASSPVSGATDTQYF.

V gene TRBV28 combines with J gene TRBJ2-1; 9 nucleotides match TRBD2. The CDR3 covers 15 residues. Germline loops: CDR1 MDHEN, CDR2 SYDVKM. After removal of 6 bases from V and 7 bases from J, the junction contained 10 bases not matched to a gene. The CDR3 DNA sequence: TGTGCCAGCAGACCTAGCGGGGCAGGGCGTAATGAGCAGTTCTTC. Protein: CASRPSGAGRNEQFF.

The chain uses TRBV5-1 and TRBJ2-7; unclear D gene. CDR1 SGHRS and CDR2 YFSETQ come from the germline V gene. The CDR3 is 12 amino acids. V lost 4 bases and J 6 bases, leaving 11 bases between the germline ends. The CDR3 loop reads CASSPPASEQYF. The CDR3 nucleotides read TGCGCCAGCAGCCCTCCGGCTAGCGAGCAGTACTTC.